Listed below are T cell receptor beta chains from one sample, sequenced in a study of T cells in Graves' hyperthyroidism and ophthalmopathy. Each CDR3 protein gets one entry after TCRdb re-called the multiplex PCR reads with MiXCR. The data contain 550,000 to 600,000 distinct CDR3 sequences, around 46% of them singletons. The sequencing input was peripheral blood or thyroid tissue (not recorded which). These receptors were collected from an adult woman with Graves' disease, either hyperthyroidism or ophthalmopathy (not recorded which). CDR3s include the opening cysteine and the closing phenylalanine or tryptophan. Fields, in order: J gene, D gene, clone size, V gene, CDR3 protein, CDR3 DNA. The D gene is left open where the match is weak. Clone size is shown for a subset of rows, as once, few, many or a class of expanded clone.

>TRBJ1-5|NA|many|TRBV4-1
CASSQGDHTPQHF
TGCGCCAGCAGCCAAGGGGATCATACGCCCCAGCATTTT
>TRBJ1-1|NA|many|TRBV29-1
CSVEGAGLSTEAFF
TGCAGCGTTGAAGGGGCGGGCTTGAGCACTGAAGCTTTCTTT
>TRBJ1-4|NA|many|TRBV7-9
CASSLLGVSYNEKLFF
TGTGCCAGCAGCTTATTGGGTGTAAGCTATAATGAAAAACTGTTTTTT
>TRBJ2-5|NA|many|TRBV14
CASSQLNVETQYF
TGTGCCAGCAGCCAATTGAATGTGGAGACCCAGTACTTC
>TRBJ1-2|NA|NA|TRBV29-1
CSVAEHQGSIGYTF
TGCAGCGTTGCCGAACACCAGGGGTCCATTGGCTACACCTTC
>TRBJ2-5|TRBD1|NA|TRBV7-9
CASSLAYRGRETQYF
TGTGCCAGCAGCTTAGCTTACAGGGGACGTGAGACCCAGTACTTC
>TRBJ2-7|NA|many|TRBV7-9
CASSSDGGSFTYEQYF
TGTGCCAGCAGCTCTGACGGGGGTTCGTTTACCTACGAGCAGTACTTC
>TRBJ2-5|NA|NA|TRBV10-3
CAVRIEGQVVAQYF
TGTGCCGTCAGGATCGAAGGGCAGGTGGTCGCGCAGTACTTC
>TRBJ1-6|NA|once|TRBV2
CASSEVGISPLHF
TGTGCCAGCAGTGAGGTAGGGATCTCACCCCTCCACTTT
>TRBJ1-6|NA|few|TRBV18
CASSPPQGSNSPLHF
TGTGCCAGCTCACCACCACAGGGAAGTAATTCACCCCTCCACTTT
>TRBJ2-7|NA|NA|TRBV7-9
CASSRRTEPYEQYF
TGTGCCAGCAGCCGACGGACAGAGCCCTACGAGCAGTACTTC
>TRBJ1-3|NA|many|TRBV12-3/TRBV12-4
CASRPRRGNTIYF
TGTGCCAGCAGACCAAGGCGGGGAAACACCATATATTTT
>TRBJ2-5|NA|NA|TRBV15
CATSLGATQYF
TGTGCCACCAGCTTGGGGGCGACCCAGTACTTC
>TRBJ2-2|NA|many|TRBV7-8
CASSLAVTGELFF
TGTGCCAGCAGCTTAGCGGTCACCGGGGAGCTGTTTTTT
>TRBJ2-1|NA|NA|TRBV15
CATSRDFQGYNEQFF
TGTGCCACCAGCAGAGATTTTCAGGGCTACAATGAGCAGTTCTTC
>TRBJ2-5|NA|many|TRBV30
CAWGMGTQYF
TGTGCCTGGGGTATGGGGACCCAGTACTTC